This T cell receptor beta chain was obtained from a study of T cell responses to AZD1222 COVID-19 vaccine. Overall study findings and caveats: CD4 TCRs linked to vaccination spanned spike, dominating at 160-218 and 743-854. Baseline seropositivity characterized only 5 to 7 AZD1222 recipients. The donors showed a predominance of white British ancestry and of females, with possible underestimation of clonal diversity.

This clone appeared a single time. No antigen is known for it. Profiled with immunoSEQ multiplex PCR; TCRdb holds only in-frame clones, not every one. The table shows about 73,000 clones, with less than 85% occurring only once. The sequences come from peripheral blood, collected 28 days after the second AZD1222 dose. This sequence was found in an adult who received the AZD1222 COVID-19 vaccine.

CDR3 nucleotide sequence: TGCGCCAGCAGCTTGGCACAGGGCTCTGGAAACACCATATATTTT. Its protein product is CASSLAQGSGNTIYF. The chain employs TRBV5-1 and TRBJ1-3; possibly TRBD1 for D (6 bases). V gave up 0 bases and J gave up 0 bases, with 7 bases separating them. Germline V gene data show CDR1 as SGHRS and CDR2 as YFSETQ. The CDR3 is made up of 15 amino acids.